This is a list of T cell receptor beta chains from one sample in a study of identical twins. TCRdb itself ran the 5' RACE reads through MiXCR, one entry per CDR3 protein. Of some 660,000 distinct CDR3 sequences listed, 8% to 9% are singletons. A further study also used this sample, focusing on yellow fever vaccine responses in identical twins.

What was sequenced was PBMCs. These receptors were obtained from a young woman in good health. CDR3s include the opening cysteine and the closing phenylalanine or tryptophan.

V gene	CDR3 protein
TRBV12-3/TRBV12-4	CARSLDVGLGGLNTGELFF
TRBV2	CASGLIGSNTDTQYF
TRBV6-5	CASTYTRGLSSDTQYF
TRBV7-2	CASSGLRRDPGELFF
TRBV12-5	CASGWSDTQYF
TRBV20-1	CSPRGDSTYEQYF
TRBV7-9	CASSFPLGRGIYNEQFF
TRBV29-1	CSVEDFGPMTQYF
TRBV19	CASTWSGGGETQYF
TRBV2	CASSEQTVNTEAFF
TRBV5-1	CASSLETGARSYGYTF
TRBV4-3	CASSQGRQLYNSPLHF
TRBV12-3/TRBV12-4	CASRLPGANVLTF
TRBV3-1	CASSQIVGPGQETQYF
TRBV5-6	CASSLVTVRYNEQFF
TRBV6-2/TRBV6-3	CASSRRLAGMVLGEQYF
TRBV20-1	CSARNQGDGTDTQYF
TRBV29-1	CSVSPGLTEAFF
TRBV20-1	CSARRDPGETQYF
TRBV7-9	CASSYATDTQYF
TRBV7-2	CASSLDSGGADEQFF
TRBV20-1	CSGGQSSYEQYF
TRBV24-1	CATSDSRELNTGELFF
TRBV7-9	CASSLRGTPGNTIYF
TRBV29-1	CSVEARGPSGPGEQLF
TRBV15	CATSRDAVSDTQYF
TRBV29-1	CSVDLAGATPYNEQFF
TRBV4-3	CASSQARSDYEQYF
TRBV12-3/TRBV12-4	CASSSRGVGKHF
TRBV7-9	CASSLEGQGGFSDEQYF
TRBV15	CATSRDTVGQVGEKLFF
TRBV20-1	CSANPGSSYNEQFF
TRBV9	CASSPGHSGTDTQYF
TRBV11-2	CASSLRSATATGEQFF
TRBV27	CASKPGSGRPSYNEQFF
TRBV5-5	CASSLESLPTETQYF
TRBV4-3	CASSRHLNSLPSTDTQYF
TRBV7-2	CASSIRGGGENEQYF
TRBV5-1	CASSQGPPLTTGANVLTF
TRBV12-3/TRBV12-4	CASRGPNTGELFF
TRBV7-2	CASSLGRQSPLHF
TRBV5-1	CASSSLGLAGLTGELFF
TRBV10-2	CASSGGDRTRGTGENLYEQYF
TRBV27	CASSLLGAGYGYTF
TRBV11-1	CASSLVLASGKSSYNEQFF
TRBV29-1	CSVEEDGSYEQYF
TRBV10-1	CASLGTSVDEQYF
TRBV11-2	CASSSRVITGELFF
TRBV12-5	CASGSGTGGQRETQYF
TRBV4-1	CASSQDWQGETQYF
TRBV29-1	CSVERVKDTQYF
TRBV10-3	CAISPGTSGLLRGTDTQYF
TRBV12-3/TRBV12-4	CASSIDTFTEAFF